This TCR beta chain was profiled in a study of blood T cell repertoires in COVID-19. Study-level information: From T cells, B-cell-depleted T cells, or PBMCs came the material, which was cDNA or gDNA.

Study members were between roughly 18 and 89 years old and lived in 20 to 25 US regions. Donors were grouped by their self-reported clinical history. The assay was immunoSEQ multiplex PCR, and TCRdb's table has in-frame clones only and misses some. The profile covers some 530,000 clones, with approximately 91% appearing a single time and 8% to 9.5% taken by the ten largest. The germline CDR1 and CDR2 sequences are ENHRY and SYGVKD. This CDR3 contains 14 residues. The V and J ends lost 6 bases and 4 bases respectively, with 14 bases between them. This TCR was sampled from a woman aged 55-70 years who had recovered from COVID-19. Sequenced material: PBMCs or T cells enriched from blood (not recorded which). V gene TRBV10-3 combines with J gene TRBJ2-3; possible D gene TRBD1, 5 bases. In DNA form, the CDR3 reads TGTGCCATCAGCGGTAGGGGAAGTTCAGATACGCAGTATTTT. Translation: CAISGRGSSDTQYF.